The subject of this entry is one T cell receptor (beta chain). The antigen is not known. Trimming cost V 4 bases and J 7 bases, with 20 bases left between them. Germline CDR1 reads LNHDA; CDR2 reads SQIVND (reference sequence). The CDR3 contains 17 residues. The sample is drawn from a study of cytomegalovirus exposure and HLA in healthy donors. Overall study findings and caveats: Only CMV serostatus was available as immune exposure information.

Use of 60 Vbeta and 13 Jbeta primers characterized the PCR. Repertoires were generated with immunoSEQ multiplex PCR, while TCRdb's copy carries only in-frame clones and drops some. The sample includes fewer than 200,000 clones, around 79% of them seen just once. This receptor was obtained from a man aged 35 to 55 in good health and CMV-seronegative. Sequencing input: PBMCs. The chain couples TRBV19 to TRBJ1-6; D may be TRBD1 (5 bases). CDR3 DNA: TGTGCCAGTAGTACCACAGACACGACAGAACCCAATTCACCCCTCCACTTT. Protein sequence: CASSTTDTTEPNSPLHF.